This entry is about one T cell receptor beta chain. As yet, its antigen is unknown. The CDR3 is 14 residues long. Germline V gives CDR1 LGHNT, CDR2 FRNRAP. V was trimmed by 7 bases and J by 4 bases, leaving 17 bases between them. The sample is drawn from a study of T cell repertoires in cytomegalovirus infection. Across the study: CMV infection plus the matching HLA type was flagged by public TCR beta signatures. Broader study findings: CMV-specific TCR beta clonotypes restricted by HLA-C dominated the ex vivo response.

TCRdb reprocessed the reads with MiXCR, giving one entry per CDR3 protein. The table has 200,000 or so distinct CDR3 sequences, about 39% seen once; the top ten hold around 64%. The input for sequencing was CD8+ T cells from cultured PBMCs, taken from culture after CMV antigen stimulation. This rearrangement joins TRBV12-5 to TRBJ2-7; D is perhaps TRBD1 (5 bases). The TCR was taken from a human donor in good health (CMV status not recorded). Some clones in this sample may be carry-over from other donors' samples. The CDR3 nucleotides are TGTGCTAGTGAACTCCAGGGATTCCCATACGAGCAGTACTTC. It codes for CASELQGFPYEQYF.